The 20 T cell receptor beta chains in this list originate from one sample, sequenced in a study of blood T cells in healthy people across ages. A second PCR, run for about 7 to 11 cycles, used a sample-barcoded 5' primer plus a J-beta primer mix. One entry per CDR3 protein, called by TCRdb with MiXCR from the 5' RACE reads. The top ten hold around 2.9% of the sample, which has 750,000 to 950,000 distinct CDR3 sequences, 20% to 30% seen once. The sample was also reused in another study, on T cells of mothers and their children.

Specimen: blood. These receptors came from a boy younger than 18 in good health.

This clonotype has a handful of counts. The V call is TRBV20-1, the J call TRBJ1-4; no clear D gene. Germline loops: CDR1 DFQATT, CDR2 SNEGSKA (reference sequence). CDR3 length: 13 amino acids. Trimming took 2 bases from V and 7 from J, leaving 11 bases between them. The CDR3 bases are TGCAGTGCTAGAAGGACTGCAAGTGAAAAACTGTTTTTT. Translated: CSARRTASEKLFF.

V and J are TRBV11-3 and TRBJ2-2, with no clear D. The CDR3 runs to 13 residues. Deletions cut 5 bases from V and 11 bases from J, with 15 bases between. The germline CDR1 and CDR2 sequences are SGHNT and YENEEA. As DNA, the CDR3 is TGTGCCAGCAGCATCGACTGGGGTTCAGAGCTGTTTTTT. As protein: CASSIDWGSELFF.

The table lists this clonotype with many counts. CDR3 region: CAISEDREETQYF. The CDR3 DNA reads as TGTGCCATCAGTGAAGACAGGGAGGAGACCCAGTACTTC. This chain connects TRBV10-3 to TRBJ2-5; 7 nucleotides agree with TRBD1. Germline values: CDR1 ENHRY, CDR2 SYGVKD. J lost 5 bases, V lost 3 bases, and 3 bases had no gene match. The CDR3 sequence is 13 residues long.

This clonotype was counted only a few times. The gene calls are TRBV7-6 and TRBJ1-3, with D possibly matching TRBD1 (6 bases). Germline V lookup: CDR1 SGHVS, CDR2 FNYEAQ. V was trimmed by 2 bases and J by 3 bases, leaving 11 bases between them. The CDR3 has 15 residues. In DNA, the CDR3 is TGTGCCAGCAGCTTACCAGGGGCAGGTGGAAACACCATATATTTT. Translated: CASSLPGAGGNTIYF.

The chain links TRBV2 to TRBJ2-5, with 7 bases identical to TRBD2. V gave up 6 bases and J gave up 4 bases; unmatched junction bases: 2. The germline V gene encodes CDR1 SNHLY and CDR2 FYNNEI. The CDR3 runs to 12 residues. CDR3 in DNA: TGTGCCAGCAGCGCGGGGGTAGAGACCCAGTACTTC. Translation gives CASSAGVETQYF.

This clonotype has more than one count but fewer than ten. V is TRBV20-1 and J is TRBJ2-7; D is possibly TRBD1 (6 bases). Germline values: CDR1 DFQATT, CDR2 SNEGSKA (reference sequence). This CDR3 comprises 13 residues. Deletions cut 1 base from V and 3 bases from J, with 10 bases between. The DNA of the CDR3 is TGCAGTGCTAGAGTTACAGGGAACTACGAGCAGTACTTC. It yields the protein CSARVTGNYEQYF.

The gene calls are TRBV5-1 and TRBJ1-5, with D possibly being TRBD1 (6 bases). Trimming took off 4 bases at V and 4 bases at J, with 18 bases between the two ends. The length of the CDR3 is 16 residues. Germline CDR1 SGHRS, CDR2 YFSETQ. The CDR3 bases are TGCGCCAGCAGCCCCCCGGTCGGCAGGGGAAATCAGCCCCAGCATTTT. Protein product: CASSPPVGRGNQPQHF.

As for this clonotype: At one boundary the junction diverges from the germline segment, which might be a read error. The CDR3 DNA reads as TGTGCCAGCAGCCCCAGGGACGACTACGGCTACACCTTC. Protein sequence: CASSPRDDYGYTF. The chain couples TRBV5-6 to TRBJ1-2, with D possibly being TRBD1 (5 bases). The CDR3 totals 13 residues. Germline V CDR1 and CDR2: SGHDT, YYEEEE.

This clonotype was counted a few times. This chain joins TRBV25-1 and TRBJ1-1; D might be TRBD1 (5 bases). CDR3 length: 14 amino acids. V lost 6 bases and J lost 8, with 19 bases in between. The germline V gene encodes CDR1 MGHDK and CDR2 SYGVNS. CDR3 residues: CASSKAGGGREAFF. CDR3 DNA: TGTGCCAGCAGCAAAGCCGGGGGGGGTCGGGAAGCTTTCTTT.

The chain uses TRBV7-2 and TRBJ2-5, with 7 positions matching TRBD2. The ends lost 2 bases at V and 11 bases at J; junction bases unmatched: 11. The CDR3 is 14 amino acids. The V gene's germline CDR1 is SGHTA and CDR2 FQGNSA. The CDR3, as DNA: TGTGCCAGCAGCTTACTTCTCGGGGCGGGGGAGCAGTACTTC. This translates into CASSLLLGAGEQYF.

The chain has TRBV27 and TRBJ2-5; no definite D call. Trimming cost V 8 bases and J 4 bases, with 8 bases left between them. Per germline, CDR1 MNHEY and CDR2 SMNVEV (reference sequence). This CDR3 is built from 11 residues. In DNA, the CDR3 is TGTGCCAGCGGGCGGCGAGAGACCCAGTACTTC. It yields the protein CASGRRETQYF.

This chain connects TRBV12-3 or TRBV12-4 to TRBJ2-5, with TRBD1 matching over 7 bases. The CDR3 length is 14 residues. The V segment lost 3 bases and the J segment 2 bases; nucleotides outside the gene matches: 3. The CDR3 here is CASSFLGQQETQYF. The CDR3 DNA sequence: TGTGCCAGCAGTTTCTTGGGACAGCAAGAGACCCAGTACTTC.

The chain links TRBV20-1 to TRBJ1-1; D is uncertain. CDR3 length equals 15 residues. Trimming pared 0 bases from V and 3 bases from J, leaving 14 bases between. The V gene's germline CDR1 is DFQATT and CDR2 SNEGSKA (reference sequence). CDR3 sequence reads: CSAREGKTRDTEAFF. The CDR3 DNA sequence: TGCAGTGCTAGAGAGGGGAAAACGAGGGACACTGAAGCTTTCTTT.

This clonotype was observed a few times. The CDR3 bases are TGTGCCACCAGTGATTCCGGGACTCCAGCTCAAGAGACCCAGTACTTC. It encodes CATSDSGTPAQETQYF. The chain has TRBV24-1 and TRBJ2-5, with D possibly TRBD2 on 6 matching bases. CDR3 length: 16 residues. From germline, CDR1 is KGHDR and CDR2 SFDVKD. V gave up 2 bases and J gave up 2 bases, with 14 bases separating them.

This clonotype turned up a few times. The V call is TRBV7-9, the J call TRBJ1-5; TRBD1 matches at 7 bases. The germline CDR1 and CDR2 sequences are SEHNR and FQNEAQ (reference sequence). The CDR3 is made up of 15 amino acids. Unmatched junction bases numbered 8, after V lost 4 bases and J lost 5 bases. In DNA form, the CDR3 reads TGTGCCAGCAGCTCGTCGACAGGGAGGGATCAGCCCCAGCATTTT. Translating gives CASSSSTGRDQPQHF.

The V and J genes are TRBV25-1 and TRBJ2-2; 8 bases match TRBD1. Germline CDR1 MGHDK, CDR2 SYGVNS. V lost 3 bases and J lost 1; bases outside the gene matches: 7. CDR3 length: 17 amino acids. This CDR3 reads CASSDNPGTGNTGELFF. Here the CDR3 DNA reads TGTGCCAGCAGTGACAATCCCGGGACAGGGAACACCGGGGAGCTGTTTTTT.

A few counts support this clonotype. The V call is TRBV29-1, the J call TRBJ2-5, with no clear D. The tail of the sequence fits TRBJ2-1 better, so the J call may be wrong. CDR1 is SQVTM and CDR2 is ANQGSEA in the germline V gene. This CDR3 spans 15 amino acids. The DNA of the CDR3 is TGCAGCGCTCCCGGCTCTCCGAGACTGGGCGATGAGCAGTTCTTC. Translating it yields CSAPGSPRLGDEQFF.

This clonotype was counted only a few times. This rearrangement joins TRBV6-5 to TRBJ1-2, with D uncertain. The V gene lost 5 bases and the J gene lost 7 bases, with 14 bases spanning the gap. CDR1 is MNHEY and CDR2 is SVGAGI in the germline V gene. The CDR3 extends over 13 amino acids. The CDR3: CASSRSRVSGYTF. CDR3 coding DNA: TGTGCCAGCAGTCGTTCGAGGGTCAGTGGCTACACCTTC.

The J gene is TRBJ2-5, the V gene TRBV9; either TRBD1 or TRBD2 may supply D (5 bases each). With the DNA end fitting TRBJ2-1 better, the J assignment may be wrong. In germline, CDR1 is SGDLS, CDR2 YYNGEE. The CDR3 sequence is 16 residues long. DNA for the CDR3: TGTGCCAGCAGCGCGGACCGGGACGGTATCTACAATGAGCAGTTCTTC. This translates into CASSADRDGIYNEQFF.

This clonotype has a handful of counts. The CDR3 DNA sequence: TGCAGCGTTGAAGATCCATACAATGAGCAGTTCTTC. Protein: CSVEDPYNEQFF. This chain links TRBV29-1 with TRBJ2-5; D not certain. The DNA end is a closer match to TRBJ2-1, so the J assignment may be wrong. CDR1 and CDR2 (germline): SQVTM, ANQGSEA. The CDR3 length is 12 residues.